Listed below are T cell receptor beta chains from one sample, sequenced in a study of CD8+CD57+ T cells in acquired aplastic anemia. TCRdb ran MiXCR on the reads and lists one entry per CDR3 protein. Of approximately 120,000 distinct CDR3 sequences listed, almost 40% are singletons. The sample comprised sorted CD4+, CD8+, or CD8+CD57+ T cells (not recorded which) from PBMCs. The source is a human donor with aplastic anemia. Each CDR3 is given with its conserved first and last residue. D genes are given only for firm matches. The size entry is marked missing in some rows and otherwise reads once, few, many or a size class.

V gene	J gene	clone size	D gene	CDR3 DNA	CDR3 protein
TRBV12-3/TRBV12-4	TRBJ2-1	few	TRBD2	TGTGCCAGCAGTTCCTTAGCGGGGGGGTTTAATGAGCAGTTCTTC	CASSSLAGGFNEQFF
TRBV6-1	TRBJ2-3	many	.	TGTGCCAGCAGTCCCGTGCCCACAGATACGCAGTATTTT	CASSPVPTDTQYF
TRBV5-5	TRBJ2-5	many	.	TGTGCCAGCAGCTTGGCGAGATACAGGGTCACGGAGACCCAGTACTTC	CASSLARYRVTETQYF
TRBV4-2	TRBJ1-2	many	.	TGTGCCAGCAGCCAAGAGGGGATGGGAGGTGAAGGCTACACCTTC	CASSQEGMGGEGYTF
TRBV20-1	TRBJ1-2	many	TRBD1	TGCGGTGCTGATAATCCGGGACAGGGTGGTGGCTACACCTTC	CGADNPGQGGGYTF
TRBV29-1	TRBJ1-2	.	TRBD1	TGCAGCGTAAGGGACAGCTATGGCTACACCTTC	CSVRDSYGYTF
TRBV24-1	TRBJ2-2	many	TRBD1	TGTGCCACCAGTGATTTGCGACAGGGTACTACCGGGGAGCTGTTTTTT	CATSDLRQGTTGELFF
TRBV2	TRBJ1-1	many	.	TGTGCCAGCTCTCTTACCGGGAGGGACACTGAAGCTTTCTTT	CASSLTGRDTEAFF
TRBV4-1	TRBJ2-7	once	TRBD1	TGCGCCAGCAGCCAAAGTACAGGGGGCCCCTACGAGCAGTACTTC	CASSQSTGGPYEQYF
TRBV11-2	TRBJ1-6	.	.	TGTGCCAGCAGCCAGGGAGGCAATTCACCCCTCCACTTT	CASSQGGNSPLHF
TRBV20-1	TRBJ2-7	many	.	TGCAGTGCCAGAGGACGGCACGAGCAGTACTTC	CSARGRHEQYF
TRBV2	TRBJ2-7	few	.	TGTGCCAGCTCCGAGCAGTACTTC	CASSEQYF
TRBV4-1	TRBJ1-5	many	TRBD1	TGCGCCAGCAGCCATCTCGGACAGGGCGGCAATCAGCCCCAGCATTTT	CASSHLGQGGNQPQHF
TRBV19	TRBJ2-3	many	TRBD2	TGTGCCAGTAGTATAGACGGGTGGACTAGCGGGGGGTTCCCAGATACGCAGTATTTT	CASSIDGWTSGGFPDTQYF
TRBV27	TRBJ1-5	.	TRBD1	TGTGCCAGCAGCTTCGGGACAGGTGGAAATCAGCCCCAGCGTTTT	CASSFGTGGNQPQRF
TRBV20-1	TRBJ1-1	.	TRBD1	TGCAGTGCTAGAGTACAGGACAGGGGAGACGTCGAAGCTTTCTTT	CSARVQDRGDVEAFF
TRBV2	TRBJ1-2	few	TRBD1	TGTGCCAGCAGTGAGGACAGGAGTAACTATGGCTACACCTTC	CASSEDRSNYGYTF
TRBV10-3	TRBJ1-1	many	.	TGTGCCATCACGACAGGCGGATTGAACACTGAAGCTTTCTTT	CAITTGGLNTEAFF
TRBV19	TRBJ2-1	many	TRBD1	TGTGCCAGTAGTTCACAAGGACAGGGAAGGAGTGAGCAGTTCTTC	CASSSQGQGRSEQFF
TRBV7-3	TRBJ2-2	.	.	TGTGCCAGCAGCCCCTGGCACACCGGGGAGCTGTTTTTT	CASSPWHTGELFF
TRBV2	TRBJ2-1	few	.	TGTGCCAGCAGAAGGAGGGCAGGGGGTCATGAGCAGTTCTTC	CASRRRAGGHEQFF
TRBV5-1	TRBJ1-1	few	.	TGCGCCAGCAGAAGGGGGACGCGACAAACTGAACAAAATGAAGCTTTCTTT	CASRRGTRQTEQNEAFF
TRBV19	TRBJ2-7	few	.	TGTGCCACAAGCAGGGCTAGTACGACATACGAGCAGTACTTC	CATSRASTTYEQYF
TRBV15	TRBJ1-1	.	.	TGTGCCACCAGCAGGTCAAAGAACACTGAAGCTTTCTTT	CATSRSKNTEAFF
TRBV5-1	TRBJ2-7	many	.	TGCGCCAGCAGCTTAAACATTGGGACCGGATTGGGGGAGCAGTACTTC	CASSLNIGTGLGEQYF